This T cell receptor (beta chain) is drawn from a study of blood T cell repertoires in COVID-19. Study-level information: PBMCs, B-cell-depleted T cells, or T cells were the source of the cDNA or gDNA that made up the material.

Germline CDR1 is SGHTA and CDR2 is FQGTGA. The CDR3 contains 14 residues. Trimming removed 2 bases at V and 7 bases at J, with 11 bases between. This clone has only one observation. As originally analysed: For nucleated cells, counts were estimated from reference gene primer amplification. Generated by immunoSEQ multiplex PCR, the TCRdb table keeps only in-frame clones and is missing some. V, J and clone size were drawn from that table, and D and trimming were deduced from the DNA. The repertoire holds 100,000 to 150,000 clones, with 88% as singletons. The origin of this receptor is a man aged 70 or older with active COVID-19. Sequencing was carried out using peripheral blood. The chain has TRBV7-3 and TRBJ2-2; D not certain. Written as DNA, the CDR3 is TGTGCCAGCAGCTTATACGGATCGGGCGGGGAGCTGTTTTTT. This gives the protein CASSLYGSGGELFF. The entire variable domain, with the rest obtained from reference TRBV7-3 and TRBJ2-2, is as follows: GAGVSQTPSNKVTEKGKYVELRCDPISGHTALYWYRQSLGQGPEFLIYFQGTGAADDSGLPNDRFFAVRPEGSVSTLKIQRTERGDSAVYLCASSLYGSGGELFFGEGSRLTVL.